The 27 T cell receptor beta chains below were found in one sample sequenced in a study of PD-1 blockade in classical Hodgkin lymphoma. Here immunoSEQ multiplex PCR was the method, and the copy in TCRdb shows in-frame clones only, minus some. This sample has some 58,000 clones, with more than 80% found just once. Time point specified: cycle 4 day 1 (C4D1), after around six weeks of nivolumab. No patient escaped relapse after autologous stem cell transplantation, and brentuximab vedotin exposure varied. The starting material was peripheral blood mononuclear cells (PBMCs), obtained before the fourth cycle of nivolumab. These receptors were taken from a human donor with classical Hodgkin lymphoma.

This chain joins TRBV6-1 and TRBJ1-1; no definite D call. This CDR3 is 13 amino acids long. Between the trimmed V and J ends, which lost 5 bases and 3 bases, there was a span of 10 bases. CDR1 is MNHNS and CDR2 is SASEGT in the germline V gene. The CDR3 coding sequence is TGTGCCAGCAGTTGGAAGATTGACACTGAAGCTTTCTTT. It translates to CASSWKIDTEAFF.

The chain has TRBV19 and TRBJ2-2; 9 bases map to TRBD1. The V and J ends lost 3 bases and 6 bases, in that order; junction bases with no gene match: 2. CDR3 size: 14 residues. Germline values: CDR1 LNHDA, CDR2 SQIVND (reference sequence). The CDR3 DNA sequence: TGTGCCAGTAGTATGGGACAGGGTCCCGGGGAGCTGTTTTTT. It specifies CASSMGQGPGELFF.

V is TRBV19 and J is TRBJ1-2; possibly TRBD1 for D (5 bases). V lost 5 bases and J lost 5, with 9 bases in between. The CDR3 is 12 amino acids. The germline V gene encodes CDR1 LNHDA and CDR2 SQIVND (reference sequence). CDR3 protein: CASSSGGYGYTF. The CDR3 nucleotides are TGTGCCAGTAGTTCGGGGGGTTATGGCTACACCTTC.

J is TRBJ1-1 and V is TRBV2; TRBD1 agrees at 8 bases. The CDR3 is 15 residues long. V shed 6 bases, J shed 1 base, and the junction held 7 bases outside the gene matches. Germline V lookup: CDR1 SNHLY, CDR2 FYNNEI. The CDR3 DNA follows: TGTGCCAGCAGCGGAACAGGGGGGCAGAACACTGAAGCTTTCTTT. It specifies CASSGTGGQNTEAFF.

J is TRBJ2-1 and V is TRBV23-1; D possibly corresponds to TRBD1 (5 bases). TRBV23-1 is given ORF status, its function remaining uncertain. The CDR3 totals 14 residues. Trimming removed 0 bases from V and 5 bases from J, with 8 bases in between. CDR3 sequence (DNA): TGCGCCAGCAGTCAATCGTTGGGGCACAATGAGCAGTTCTTC. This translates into CASSQSLGHNEQFF.

CDR3 residues: CASSQDSRTGQYF. The CDR3 DNA reads as TGCGCCAGCAGCCAAGATAGTAGGACGGGGCAGTACTTC. The chain recombines TRBV4-1 with TRBJ2-7, with D unclear. From germline, CDR1 is MGHRA and CDR2 YSYEKL. The CDR3 consists of 13 residues. Trimming removed 0 bases from V and 9 bases from J, with 12 bases in between.

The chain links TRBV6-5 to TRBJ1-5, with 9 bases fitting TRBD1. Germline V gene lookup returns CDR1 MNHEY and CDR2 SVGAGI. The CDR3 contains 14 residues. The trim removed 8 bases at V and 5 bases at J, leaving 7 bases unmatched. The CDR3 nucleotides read TGTGCCAGCCGGCGACAGGGGGTTGATCAGCCCCAGCATTTT. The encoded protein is CASRRQGVDQPQHF.

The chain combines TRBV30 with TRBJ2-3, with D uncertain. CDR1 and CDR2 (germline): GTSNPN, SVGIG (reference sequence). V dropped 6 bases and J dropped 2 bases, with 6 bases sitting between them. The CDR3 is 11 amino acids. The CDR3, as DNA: TGTGCCTGCGGAACCACAGATACGCAGTATTTT. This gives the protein CACGTTDTQYF.

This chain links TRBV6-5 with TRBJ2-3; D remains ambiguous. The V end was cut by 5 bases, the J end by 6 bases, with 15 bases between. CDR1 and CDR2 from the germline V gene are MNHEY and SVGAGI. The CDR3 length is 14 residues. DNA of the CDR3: TGTGCCAGCAGTCACCCGAACCGTCGGGATACGCAGTATTTT. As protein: CASSHPNRRDTQYF.

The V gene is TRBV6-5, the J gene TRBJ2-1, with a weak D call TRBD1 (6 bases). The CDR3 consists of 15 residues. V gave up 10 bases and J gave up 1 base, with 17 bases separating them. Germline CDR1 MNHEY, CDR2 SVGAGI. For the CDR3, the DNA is TGTGCCACCTCCCACGGGACACCTTCCTACAATGAGCAGTTCTTC. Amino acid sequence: CATSHGTPSYNEQFF.

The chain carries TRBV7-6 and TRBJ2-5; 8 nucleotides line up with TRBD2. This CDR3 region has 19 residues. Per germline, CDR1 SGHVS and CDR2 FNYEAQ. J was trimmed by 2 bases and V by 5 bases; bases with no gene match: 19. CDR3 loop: CASSGPQGLRGGGQETQYF. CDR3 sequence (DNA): TGTGCCAGCAGCGGGCCTCAGGGACTGCGTGGCGGGGGGCAAGAGACCCAGTACTTC.

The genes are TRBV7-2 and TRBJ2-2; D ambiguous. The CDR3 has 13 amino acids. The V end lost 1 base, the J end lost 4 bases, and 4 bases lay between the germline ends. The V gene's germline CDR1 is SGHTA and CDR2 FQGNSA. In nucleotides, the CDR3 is TGTGCCAGCAGCTTAGGTCCCACCGGGGAGCTGTTTTTT. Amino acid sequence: CASSLGPTGELFF. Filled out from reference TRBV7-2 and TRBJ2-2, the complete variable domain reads GAGVSQSPSNKVTEKGKDVELRCDPISGHTALYWYRQSLGQGLEFLIYFQGNSAPDKSGLPSDRFSAERTGGSVSTLTIQRTQQEDSAVYLCASSLGPTGELFFGEGSRLTVL.

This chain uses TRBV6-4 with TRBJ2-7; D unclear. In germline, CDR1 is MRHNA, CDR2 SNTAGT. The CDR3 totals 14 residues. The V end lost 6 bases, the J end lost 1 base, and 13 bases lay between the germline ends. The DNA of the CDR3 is TGTGCCAGCAGGCAGGCCCCCGATTCCTACGAGCAGTACTTC. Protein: CASRQAPDSYEQYF.

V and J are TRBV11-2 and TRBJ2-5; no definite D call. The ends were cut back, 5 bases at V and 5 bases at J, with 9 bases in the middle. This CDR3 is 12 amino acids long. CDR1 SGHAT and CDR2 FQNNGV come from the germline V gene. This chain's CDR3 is CASSVSLETQYF. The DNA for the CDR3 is TGTGCCAGCAGCGTATCCCTGGAGACCCAGTACTTC.

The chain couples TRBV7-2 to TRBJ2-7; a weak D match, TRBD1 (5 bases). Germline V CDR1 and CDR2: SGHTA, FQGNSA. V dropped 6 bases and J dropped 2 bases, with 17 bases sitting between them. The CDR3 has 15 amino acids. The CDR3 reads CASSQTGDSTYEQYF. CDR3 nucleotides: TGTGCCAGCAGTCAAACGGGTGACAGTACCTACGAGCAGTACTTC. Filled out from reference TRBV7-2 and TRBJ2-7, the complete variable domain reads GAGVSQSPSNKVTEKGKDVELRCDPISGHTALYWYRQSLGQGLEFLIYFQGNSAPDKSGLPSDRFSAERTGGSVSTLTIQRTQQEDSAVYLCASSQTGDSTYEQYFGPGTRLTVT.

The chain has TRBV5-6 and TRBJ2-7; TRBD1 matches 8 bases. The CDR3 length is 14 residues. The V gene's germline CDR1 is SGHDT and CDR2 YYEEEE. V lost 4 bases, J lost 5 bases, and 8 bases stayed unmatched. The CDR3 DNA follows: TGTGCCAGCAGCGAAGACAGGGGAGGCGACGAGCAGTACTTC. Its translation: CASSEDRGGDEQYF.

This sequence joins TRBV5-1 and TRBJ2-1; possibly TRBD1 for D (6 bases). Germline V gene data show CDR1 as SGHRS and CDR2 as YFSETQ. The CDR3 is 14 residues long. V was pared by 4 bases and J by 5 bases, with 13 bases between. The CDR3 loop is CASSRRTENNEQFF. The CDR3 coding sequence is TGCGCCAGCAGCCGACGGACAGAAAACAATGAGCAGTTCTTC.

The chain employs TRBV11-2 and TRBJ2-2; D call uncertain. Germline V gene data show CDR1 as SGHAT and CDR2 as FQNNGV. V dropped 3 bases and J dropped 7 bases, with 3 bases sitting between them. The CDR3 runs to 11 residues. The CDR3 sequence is CASSFLGELFF. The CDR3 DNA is TGTGCCAGCAGCTTTCTCGGGGAGCTGTTTTTT.

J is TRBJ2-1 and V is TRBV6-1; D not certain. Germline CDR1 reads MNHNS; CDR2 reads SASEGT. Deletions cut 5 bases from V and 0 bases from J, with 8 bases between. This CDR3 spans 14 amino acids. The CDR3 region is CASSQPVSYNEQFF. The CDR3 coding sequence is TGTGCCAGCAGTCAGCCGGTCTCCTACAATGAGCAGTTCTTC.

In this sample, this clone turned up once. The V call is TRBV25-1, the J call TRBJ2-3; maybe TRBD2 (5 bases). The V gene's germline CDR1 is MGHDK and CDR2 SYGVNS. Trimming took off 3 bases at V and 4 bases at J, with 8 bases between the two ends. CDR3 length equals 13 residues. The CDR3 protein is CASSEGDSDTQYF. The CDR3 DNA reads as TGTGCCAGCAGTGAGGGAGATTCAGATACGCAGTATTTT.

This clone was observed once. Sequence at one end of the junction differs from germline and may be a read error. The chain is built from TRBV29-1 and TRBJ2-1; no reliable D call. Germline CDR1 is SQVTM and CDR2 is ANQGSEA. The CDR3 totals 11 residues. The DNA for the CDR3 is TGCAGCGTTGATGGCTACCATGAGCAGTTCTTC. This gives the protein CSVDGYHEQFF.

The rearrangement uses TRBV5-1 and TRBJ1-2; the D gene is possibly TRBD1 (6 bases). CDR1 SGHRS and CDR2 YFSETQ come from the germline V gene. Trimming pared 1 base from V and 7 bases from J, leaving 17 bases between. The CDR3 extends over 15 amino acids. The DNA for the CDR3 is TGCGCCAGCAGCTTGTTTGGGGGGGCGGCGCGTGGCTACACCTTC. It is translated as CASSLFGGAARGYTF.

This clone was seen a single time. The CDR3 reads CASSPRVGTPDNEQFF. For the CDR3, the DNA is TGTGCCAGCTCACCGCGGGTGGGAACACCAGACAATGAGCAGTTCTTC. This sequence joins TRBV18 and TRBJ2-1; TRBD2 might be the D (5 bases). V was cut by 3 bases and J by 5 bases, with 17 bases left in between. The CDR3 consists of 16 residues. The germline V gene has CDR1 KGHSH and CDR2 LQKENI. Filled out from reference TRBV18 and TRBJ2-1, the complete variable domain reads NAGVMQNPRHLVRRRGQEARLRCSPMKGHSHVYWYRQLPEEGLKFMVYLQKENIIDESGMPKERFSAEFPKEGPSILRIQQVVRGDSAAYFCASSPRVGTPDNEQFFGPGTRLTVL.

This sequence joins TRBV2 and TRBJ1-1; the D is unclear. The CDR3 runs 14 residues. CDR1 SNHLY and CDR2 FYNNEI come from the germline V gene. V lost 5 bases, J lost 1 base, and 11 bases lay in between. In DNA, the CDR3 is TGTGCCAGCAGTCTGGAGAACACGAACACTGAAGCTTTCTTT. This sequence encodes CASSLENTNTEAFF.

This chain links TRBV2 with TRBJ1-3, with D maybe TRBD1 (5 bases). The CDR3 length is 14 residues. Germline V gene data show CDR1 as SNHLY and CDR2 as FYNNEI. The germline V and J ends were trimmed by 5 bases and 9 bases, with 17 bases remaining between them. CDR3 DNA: TGTGCCAGCAGTCGGGACCTACCAGAAGGCACCATATATTTT. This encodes CASSRDLPEGTIYF.

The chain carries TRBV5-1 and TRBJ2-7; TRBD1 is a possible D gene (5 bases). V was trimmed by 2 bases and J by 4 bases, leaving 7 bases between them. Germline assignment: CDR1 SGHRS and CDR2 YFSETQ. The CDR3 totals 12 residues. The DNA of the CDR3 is TGCGCCAGCAGCTTTCAGGGTTACGAGCAGTACTTC. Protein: CASSFQGYEQYF.

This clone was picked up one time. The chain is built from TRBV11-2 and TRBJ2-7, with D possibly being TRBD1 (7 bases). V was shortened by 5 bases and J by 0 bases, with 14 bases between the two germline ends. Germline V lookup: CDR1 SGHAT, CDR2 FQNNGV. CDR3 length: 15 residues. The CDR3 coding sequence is TGTGCCAGCAGCCGACAGGGAGGAGGCTCCTACGAGCAGTACTTC. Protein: CASSRQGGGSYEQYF.